A single sample gave rise to the 26 T cell receptor beta chains below, sequenced in a study of cytomegalovirus exposure and HLA in healthy donors. Researchers ran the PCR with 60 Vbeta and 13 Jbeta primers. Method: immunoSEQ multiplex PCR; TCRdb's copy keeps in-frame clones and lacks some. This sample has tens of thousands of clones, with about two thirds found just once. The sequencing sample was made of PBMCs. Source of these receptors: a woman in her fifties or sixties in good health and CMV-seropositive.

This rearrangement joins TRBV21-1 to TRBJ2-5; TRBD2 is the table's D call and was not checked against the DNA. TRBV21-1 is a pseudogene locus. This CDR3 has 16 amino acids. The CDR3, as DNA: TGTGCCAGCAGCAAGCCCAGGGCTGGAGGGGACGGGACCCAGTACTTC. It is translated as CASSKPRAGGDGTQYF.

This chain links TRBV27 with TRBJ2-5; 7 nucleotides align to TRBD1. Germline V gene lookup returns CDR1 MNHEY and CDR2 SMNVEV (reference sequence). The CDR3 runs to 14 residues. Trimming removed 4 bases from V and 1 base from J; junction bases left unmatched: 3. This chain's CDR3 is CASSWGTAQETQYF. CDR3 coding DNA: TGTGCCAGCAGTTGGGGGACAGCCCAAGAGACCCAGTACTTC.

The genes are TRBV11-2 and TRBJ1-5; TRBD1 agrees at 8 bases. V lost 6 bases to trimming and J lost 5 bases; unmatched junction nucleotides: 9. This CDR3 spans 15 amino acids. Germline CDR1 SGHAT, CDR2 FQNNGV. This CDR3 is CASRKLDRADQPQHF. CDR3 nucleotide sequence: TGTGCCAGCAGGAAGTTGGACAGGGCCGATCAGCCCCAGCATTTT.

The CDR3 nucleotides are TGTGCCAGCAGTGGCGGGACAGAAGCAACTAATGAAAAACTGTTTTTT. Its protein product is CASSGGTEATNEKLFF. The chain links TRBV6-1 to TRBJ1-4, with 7 bases fitting TRBD1. Trimming took 4 bases from V and 0 from J; bases not matched to a gene: 5. Germline V gene lookup returns CDR1 MNHNS and CDR2 SASEGT. This CDR3 has 16 residues.

This chain uses TRBV5-1 with TRBJ2-3; tentatively, D is TRBD2 (5 bases). This CDR3 comprises 13 residues. Germline CDR1 SGHRS, CDR2 YFSETQ. Deletions cut 8 bases from V and 0 bases from J, with 10 bases between. CDR3 protein: CASHAGSTDTQYF. The CDR3 DNA reads as TGCGCCAGTCATGCGGGTAGCACAGATACGCAGTATTTT.

The rearrangement joins TRBV19 to TRBJ1-4; no definite D call. Trimming removed 1 base from V and 3 bases from J, with 12 bases in between. The CDR3 extends over 16 amino acids. The germline gives CDR1 LNHDA, CDR2 SQIVND (reference sequence). The CDR3 spells CASSIGHLWPNEKLFF. Written as DNA, the CDR3 is TGTGCCAGTAGTATAGGGCATTTGTGGCCTAATGAAAAACTGTTTTTT.

The chain has TRBV7-2 and TRBJ1-3; unclear D gene. The CDR3 extends over 12 amino acids. V was trimmed by 3 bases and J by 8 bases, leaving 8 bases between them. CDR1 and CDR2 from the germline V gene are SGHTA and FQGNSA. CDR3 bases: TGTGCCAGCAGCTTTAATTTATACACCATATATTTT. It is translated as CASSFNLYTIYF.

J is TRBJ1-2 and V is TRBV7-9, with D uncertain. The CDR3 runs 13 residues. Germline V gives CDR1 SEHNR, CDR2 FQNEAQ (reference sequence). V shed 1 base and J shed 3 bases, with 6 bases lying between them. CDR3 bases: TGTGCCAGCAGCTTAGAGGGAGACTATGGCTACACCTTC. It codes for CASSLEGDYGYTF.

This chain's CDR3 is CASSRGGRNTEAFF. The CDR3 DNA reads as TGTGCCAGCAGCCGAGGGGGAAGGAACACTGAAGCTTTCTTT. The V gene is TRBV14, the J gene TRBJ1-1; D might be TRBD1 (6 bases). Trimming removed 4 bases from V and 1 base from J, with 10 bases in between. CDR1 is SGHDN, CDR2 FVKESK, per germline. The CDR3 is made up of 14 amino acids. The full variable domain, with the rest looked up from reference TRBV14 and TRBJ1-1, is EAGVTQFPSHSVIEKGQTVTLRCDPISGHDNLYWYRRVMGKEIKFLLHFVKESKQDESGMPNNRFLAERTGGTYSTLKVQPAELEDSGVYFCASSRGGRNTEAFFGQGTRLTVV.

There are a few counts of this clone. The rearrangement uses TRBV5-1 and TRBJ2-7, with 7 nucleotides matching TRBD1. Germline V lookup: CDR1 SGHRS, CDR2 YFSETQ. V shed 4 bases, J shed 3 bases, and the junction held 16 bases outside the gene matches. The CDR3 totals 17 residues. CDR3 in amino acids: CASSPRSLGDSYYEQYF. The CDR3 nucleotides read TGCGCCAGCAGCCCCCGGTCCCTTGGGGACAGTTACTACGAGCAGTACTTC.

CDR3 in DNA: TGTGCCAGCAGCTGGGGAGAGGGTGAGCAGTTCTTC. It translates to CASSWGEGEQFF. The chain couples TRBV7-2 to TRBJ2-1, with D possibly TRBD2 on 5 matching bases. Germline-derived CDR1 and CDR2 are SGHTA and FQGNSA. V dropped 4 bases and J dropped 9 bases, with 10 bases sitting between them. This CDR3 is 12 amino acids long.

V is TRBV5-4 and J is TRBJ2-5; 10 bases match TRBD1. Germline CDR1 SGHNT, CDR2 YYREEE (reference sequence). V lost 4 bases and J lost 0; bases outside the gene matches: 6. The CDR3 sequence is 16 residues long. The CDR3 nucleotides read TGTGCCAGCAGCACAGGACAGGGGGATAACCAAGAGACCCAGTACTTC. Protein: CASSTGQGDNQETQYF.

CDR3 sequence: CAWSAWGGIHNEQFF. The CDR3, as DNA: TGTGCCTGGAGTGCCTGGGGGGGAATCCACAATGAGCAGTTCTTC. The chain combines TRBV30 with TRBJ2-1, with TRBD2 matching over 7 bases. This CDR3 contains 15 residues. Trimming removed 1 base from V and 5 bases from J; junction bases left unmatched: 8. Germline CDR1 and CDR2: GTSNPN and SVGIG (reference sequence).

This chain links TRBV9 with TRBJ1-3; D remains unclear. Germline V gene data show CDR1 as SGDLS and CDR2 as YYNGEE. With 0 bases removed from V and 0 bases from J, the gap between germline ends came to 10 bases. The CDR3 covers 16 residues. Here the CDR3 reads CASSVGSVSSGNTIYF. In DNA form, the CDR3 reads TGTGCCAGCAGCGTAGGTAGTGTGAGCTCTGGAAACACCATATATTTT.

The chain employs TRBV21-1 and TRBJ2-5; the listed D gene, TRBD1, was not tested against the DNA. TRBV21-1 is reported as a pseudogene. CDR3 size: 16 residues. CDR3 nucleotide sequence: TGTGCCAGCAGGTTAGTAAAAGGGACAGCACAAGAGACCCAGTACTTC. It translates to CASRLVKGTAQETQYF.

The chain recombines TRBV5-1 with TRBJ1-4; 8 nucleotides agree with TRBD1. This CDR3 is built from 14 residues. Germline V lookup: CDR1 SGHRS, CDR2 YFSETQ. With V trimmed by 8 bases and J by 7 bases, 10 bases remained unmatched. The CDR3 nucleotides are TGCGCCAGTAAGGACAGGGTGGATGGTGAAAAACTGTTTTTT. Amino acids: CASKDRVDGEKLFF.

The chain couples TRBV28 to TRBJ1-6; 12 bases are shared with TRBD1. CDR3 size: 16 residues. CDR1 is MDHEN, CDR2 SYDVKM, per germline. The V gene end was trimmed by 5 bases and the J gene end by 5 bases; junction bases not matched to a gene: 4. The CDR3: CASSPGTGGDNSPLHF. The CDR3 DNA reads as TGTGCCAGCAGTCCCGGGACAGGGGGCGATAATTCACCCCTCCACTTT.

The V call is TRBV19, the J call TRBJ1-1, with 12 bases matching TRBD1. Per germline, CDR1 LNHDA and CDR2 SQIVND (reference sequence). This CDR3 spans 14 amino acids. V was pared by 6 bases and J by 3 bases, with 2 bases of the junction left unmatched. The CDR3 region has the DNA TGTGCCAGTAGGGGACAGGGGGCAGACACTGAAGCTTTCTTT. Encoded protein: CASRGQGADTEAFF.

The gene calls are TRBV19 and TRBJ2-1, with TRBD2 matching over 8 bases. This CDR3 spans 15 amino acids. Germline CDR1 and CDR2: LNHDA and SQIVND (reference sequence). The trim removed 5 bases at V and 4 bases at J, leaving 7 bases unmatched. This CDR3 is CASSRAGGSYNEQFF. In DNA form, the CDR3 reads TGTGCCAGTAGTCGGGCGGGGGGTTCTTACAATGAGCAGTTCTTC.

The genes are TRBV5-1 and TRBJ2-5, with D perhaps TRBD2 (5 bases). The CDR3 has 15 amino acids. The V end lost 3 bases, the J end lost 5 bases, and 17 bases lay between the germline ends. Germline V gene lookup returns CDR1 SGHRS and CDR2 YFSETQ. The CDR3 nucleotides read TGCGCCAGCAGCTCTAGTCCGGGGTTAGAGGAGACCCAGTACTTC. Translated: CASSSSPGLEETQYF. Variable domain in full (rest from reference TRBV5-1 and TRBJ2-5): KAGVTQTPRYLIKTRGQQVTLSCSPISGHRSVSWYQQTPGQGLQFLFEYFSETQRNKGNFPGRFSGRQFSNSRSEMNVSTLELGDSALYLCASSSSPGLEETQYFGPGTRLLVL.

This chain joins TRBV7-9 and TRBJ2-7; TRBD2 matches at 7 bases. The CDR3 consists of 16 residues. Unmatched junction bases numbered 15, after V lost 5 bases and J lost 5 bases. CDR1 SEHNR and CDR2 FQNEAQ come from the germline V gene (reference sequence). The CDR3: CASSPSGGVRSNEQYV. The CDR3 DNA reads TGTGCCAGCAGCCCTAGCGGCGGGGTGAGGTCCAACGAGCAGTACGTC.

The chain joins TRBV27 to TRBJ1-1; 8 bases are a match to TRBD1. The CDR3 extends over 14 amino acids. CDR1 is MNHEY, CDR2 SMNVEV, per germline (reference sequence). V gave up 5 bases and J gave up 3 bases; unmatched junction bases: 5. CDR3 protein: CASSPPGGYTEAFF. The CDR3 DNA reads TGTGCCAGCAGTCCTCCAGGGGGCTACACTGAAGCTTTCTTT.

The CDR3 coding sequence is TGTGCCATCAGTGCAGCGACAGGGGGAGGGACTGAAGCTTTCTTT. Protein sequence: CAISAATGGGTEAFF. The chain couples TRBV10-3 to TRBJ1-1, with 9 positions matching TRBD1. This CDR3 spans 15 amino acids. Trimming removed 4 bases from V and 5 bases from J; junction bases left unmatched: 8. The germline V gene has CDR1 ENHRY and CDR2 SYGVKD.

In DNA form, the CDR3 reads TGTGCCAGCAGTTTAGGGCAGGGAGGGGAAAAACTGTTTTTT. Translating gives CASSLGQGGEKLFF. The rearrangement joins TRBV28 to TRBJ1-4, with TRBD1 as a possible D gene (5 bases). Germline V gene sequence: CDR1 MDHEN, CDR2 SYDVKM. Trimming took 2 bases from V and 8 from J, leaving 12 bases between them. This CDR3 has 14 amino acids.

The CDR3 region has the DNA TGCGCCAGCAGCTTGGGGACTAGCGGGGGTGAGCAGTTCTTC. Translating gives CASSLGTSGGEQFF. The rearrangement joins TRBV5-1 to TRBJ2-1; 13 bases match TRBD2. Unmatched junction bases numbered 0, after V lost 0 bases and J lost 9 bases. Germline-derived CDR1 and CDR2 are SGHRS and YFSETQ. This CDR3 contains 14 residues.

The chain recombines TRBV27 with TRBJ1-6; no reliable D call. Germline CDR1 reads MNHEY; CDR2 reads SMNVEV (reference sequence). This CDR3 region has 14 residues. The V end lost 5 bases, the J end lost 2 bases, and 7 bases lay between the germline ends. CDR3 coding DNA: TGTGCCAGCAGTCTGAAGCCCTATAATTCACCCCTCCACTTT. Its translation is CASSLKPYNSPLHF.